This T cell receptor beta chain originates from a study of T-cell reconstitution after alpha-beta-depleted transplantation in children. This CDR3 contains 12 residues. V was trimmed by 4 bases and J by 5 bases, leaving 9 bases between them. Germline assignment: CDR1 DFQATT and CDR2 SNEGSKA (reference sequence). At least ten counts were recorded for this clonotype. Unique molecular identifiers tagged the TCRbeta library. MiXCR, run by TCRdb on the PCR reads, gives a single entry per CDR3 protein. This repertoire shows 230,000 or so distinct CDR3 sequences, 7.5% to 10% found once; its top ten account for around 5.1%.

The source of this sequence is a human donor who donated a stem cell graft to a child with SCID. The sample here was PBMCs from the stem cell graft donor, taken from the stem cell graft. The V call is TRBV20-1, the J call TRBJ1-3; D remains unclear. The CDR3 reads CSATDGRNTIYF. The CDR3 coding sequence is TGCAGTGCTACGGACGGGAGAAACACCATATATTTT.